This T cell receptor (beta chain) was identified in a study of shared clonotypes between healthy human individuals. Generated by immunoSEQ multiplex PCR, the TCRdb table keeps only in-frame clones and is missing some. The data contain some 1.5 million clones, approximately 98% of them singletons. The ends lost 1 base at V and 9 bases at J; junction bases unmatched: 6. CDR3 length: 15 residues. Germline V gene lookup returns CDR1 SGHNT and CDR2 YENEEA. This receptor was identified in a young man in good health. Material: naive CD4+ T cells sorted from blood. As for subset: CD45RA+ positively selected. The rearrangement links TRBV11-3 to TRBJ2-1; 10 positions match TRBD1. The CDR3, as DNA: TGTGCCAGCAGCTTAGTCGGACAGGGGGTAGGTGAGCAGTTCTTC. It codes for CASSLVGQGVGEQFF.